These T cell receptor beta chains were read from a single sample in a study of OX40 agonist ivuxolimab in advanced cancers. Generated by immunoSEQ multiplex PCR, the TCRdb table keeps only in-frame clones and is missing some. This sample has about 24,000 clones, with under 85% found just once. Sequenced here: CD4+ or CD8+ T cells sorted from blood, sampled in a trial of the OX40 agonist ivuxolimab. These receptors were taken from an adult with an advanced solid tumor such as melanoma, head and neck, liver or kidney cancer. Both conserved end residues are part of each CDR3. Each record gives: D gene, J gene, clone size, V gene, CDR3 protein, CDR3 DNA. D genes are given only for firm matches. Not all rows give a size; the values are once, few, many and, for expanded clones, a class.

TRBD1,TRBJ1-3,once,TRBV6-1,CASRRGQSGNTIYF,TGTGCCAGCAGGAGGGGACAGTCTGGAAACACCATATATTTT
-,TRBJ1-1,-,TRBV6-1,CASSTGPHEAFF,TGTGCCAGCAGTACCGGGCCCCATGAAGCTTTCTTT
TRBD1,TRBJ1-1,-,TRBV4-1,CASSQVTGENTEAFF,TGCGCCAGCAGCCAGGTCACAGGGGAGAACACTGAAGCTTTCTTT
TRBD1,TRBJ2-2,-,TRBV2,CASYPYRGYTGELFF,TGTGCCAGCTACCCATACAGGGGGTACACCGGGGAGCTGTTTTTT
TRBD1,TRBJ1-6,-,TRBV7-9,CASSQDRFESPLHF,TGTGCCAGCAGCCAGGACAGGTTCGAGTCACCCCTCCACTTT
-,TRBJ2-3,-,TRBV18,CGAGATPEPDTQYF,TGTGGAGCTGGGGCTACTCCTGAACCCGATACGCAGTATTTT
TRBD2,TRBJ2-4,few,TRBV14,CASSQVAGRQYF,TGTGCCAGCAGCCAAGTAGCGGGGAGGCAGTACTTC
-,TRBJ1-2,-,TRBV18,CASSPPDSLGYTF,TGTGCCAGCTCACCGCCAGACAGCCTAGGCTACACCTTC
-,TRBJ1-5,few,TRBV5-6,CASSYGQPGQPQHF,TGTGCCAGCAGCTACGGACAGCCAGGTCAGCCCCAGCATTTT
-,TRBJ1-6,-,TRBV11-2,CASSLDPGTSSLHF,TGTGCCAGCAGCTTAGATCCGGGCACTTCTTCCCTCCACTTT
-,TRBJ2-1,-,TRBV29-1,CSAVRPPVLYEQFF,TGCAGCGCAGTTCGCCCGCCGGTTTTGTATGAGCAGTTCTTC
-,TRBJ2-7,-,TRBV20-1,CSARSYEQYF,TGCAGTGCTAGGAGTTACGAGCAGTACTTC
-,TRBJ1-2,-,TRBV25-1,CASSKNAVGDGYTF,TGTGCCAGCAGTAAGAACGCCGTAGGGGATGGCTACACCTTC
TRBD2,TRBJ2-5,-,TRBV5-1,CASSRGGGGDGKTQYF,TGCGCCAGCAGCAGGGGAGGCGGGGGAGATGGAAAGACCCAGTACTTC
-,TRBJ1-1,-,TRBV19,CASSIYRNTEAFF,TGTGCCAGTAGTATATATAGGAACACTGAAGCTTTCTTT
-,TRBJ1-1,-,TRBV6-5,CASSYAANTEAFF,TGTGCCAGCAGTTACGCGGCGAACACTGAAGCTTTCTTT
-,TRBJ1-2,-,TRBV28,CASSRNAGYTF,TGTGCCAGCAGCCGGAACGCAGGCTACACCTTC
-,TRBJ2-1,few,TRBV10-2,CASSQLRTDLNNEQFF,TGCGCCAGCAGTCAACTCCGGACGGATCTAAACAATGAGCAGTTCTTC
TRBD1,TRBJ2-7,-,TRBV6-1,CASSERDSSYEQYF,TGTGCCAGCAGTGAACGGGACAGCTCCTACGAGCAGTACTTC
-,TRBJ1-1,-,TRBV13,CASRYIPAMTEAFF,TGTGCCAGCAGGTATATTCCGGCAATGACTGAAGCTTTCTTT
TRBD1,TRBJ1-6,-,TRBV9,CASTFGTGYNSPLHF,TGTGCCAGCACCTTTGGGACAGGGTATAATTCACCCCTCCACTTT
-,TRBJ1-3,once,TRBV30,CAWSVPRKGRPGNTIYF,TGTGCCTGGAGTGTACCCCGAAAGGGACGTCCTGGAAACACCATATATTTT
-,TRBJ1-2,-,TRBV30,CAWRAKGGRYGYTF,TGTGCCTGGAGGGCGAAGGGGGGGAGGTATGGCTACACCTTC
TRBD1,TRBJ1-3,-,TRBV10-3,CAIKGQGAGNTIYF,TGTGCCATCAAAGGGCAGGGGGCAGGAAACACCATATATTTT
-,TRBJ1-2,-,TRBV10-2,CASSDLRGDYGYTF,TGCGCCAGCAGTGATCTAAGGGGCGACTATGGCTACACCTTC
TRBD2,TRBJ2-1,-,TRBV7-8,CASSPLAGDLYNEQFF,TGTGCCAGCAGCCCACTAGCGGGGGACCTATACAATGAGCAGTTCTTC
TRBD1,TRBJ1-2,-,TRBV11-3,CASSARQGELPYGYTF,TGTGCCAGCAGCGCCCGACAGGGGGAATTGCCCTATGGCTACACCTTC
TRBD1,TRBJ1-4,-,TRBV25-1,CASSVNRGPTNEKLFF,TGTGCCAGCAGTGTCAACAGGGGTCCAACTAATGAAAAACTGTTTTTT
TRBD2,TRBJ2-3,-,TRBV12-5,CASGLSLAGVDTQYF,TGTGCTAGTGGTTTAAGTTTAGCGGGGGTTGATACGCAGTATTTT
-,TRBJ2-3,-,TRBV9,CASTPTPQRSDTQYF,TGTGCCAGCACCCCGACTCCACAGCGTTCAGATACGCAGTATTTT
TRBD1,TRBJ2-7,-,TRBV9,CASSGEIQGVLTYEQYF,TGTGCCAGCAGCGGCGAGATCCAGGGGGTCCTCACCTACGAGCAGTACTTC
-,TRBJ2-1,once,TRBV9,CASSSTPGLPSYNEQFF,TGTGCCAGCAGTTCTACGCCGGGACTGCCCTCCTACAATGAGCAGTTCTTC
TRBD1,TRBJ1-5,medium-sized,TRBV5-1,CASSLAPSTGANQPQHF,TGCGCCAGCAGCTTGGCCCCTTCGACAGGGGCGAATCAGCCCCAGCATTTT
-,TRBJ1-5,-,TRBV4-1,CASSQDGQLNQPQHF,TGCGCCAGCAGCCAAGATGGACAGCTTAATCAGCCCCAGCATTTT
TRBD1,TRBJ2-1,-,TRBV11-2,CASSLGWDRFSNEQFF,TGTGCCAGCAGCCTAGGGTGGGACAGGTTTTCCAATGAGCAGTTCTTC
-,TRBJ2-7,-,TRBV18,CASSNLELSSYEQYF,TGTGCCAGCTCAAATCTCGAGCTTAGCTCCTACGAGCAGTACTTC
-,TRBJ1-2,-,TRBV19,CASSIGKTQGGYTF,TGTGCCAGTAGTATAGGTAAAACACAAGGAGGCTACACCTTC
-,TRBJ2-7,-,TRBV11-2,CASSLDGGQYF,TGTGCCAGCAGCTTAGACGGAGGGCAGTACTTC
-,TRBJ1-3,-,TRBV11-2,CASSLAIGSSGNTIYF,TGTGCCAGCAGCTTAGCCATTGGCTCCTCTGGAAACACCATATATTTT